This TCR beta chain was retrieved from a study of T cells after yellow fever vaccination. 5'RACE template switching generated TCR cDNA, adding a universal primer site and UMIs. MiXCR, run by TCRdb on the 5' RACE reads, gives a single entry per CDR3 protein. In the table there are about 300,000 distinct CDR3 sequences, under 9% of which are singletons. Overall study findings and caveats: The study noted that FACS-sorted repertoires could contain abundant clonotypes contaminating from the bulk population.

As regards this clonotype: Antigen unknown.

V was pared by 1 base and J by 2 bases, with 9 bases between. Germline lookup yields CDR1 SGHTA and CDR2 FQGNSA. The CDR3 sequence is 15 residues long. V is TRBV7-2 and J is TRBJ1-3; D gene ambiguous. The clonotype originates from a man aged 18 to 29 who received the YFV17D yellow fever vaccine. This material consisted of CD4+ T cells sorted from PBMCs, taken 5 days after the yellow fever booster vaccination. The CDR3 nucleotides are TGTGCCAGCAGCTTAGTGGCGGACCCTGGAAACACCATATATTTT. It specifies CASSLVADPGNTIYF.